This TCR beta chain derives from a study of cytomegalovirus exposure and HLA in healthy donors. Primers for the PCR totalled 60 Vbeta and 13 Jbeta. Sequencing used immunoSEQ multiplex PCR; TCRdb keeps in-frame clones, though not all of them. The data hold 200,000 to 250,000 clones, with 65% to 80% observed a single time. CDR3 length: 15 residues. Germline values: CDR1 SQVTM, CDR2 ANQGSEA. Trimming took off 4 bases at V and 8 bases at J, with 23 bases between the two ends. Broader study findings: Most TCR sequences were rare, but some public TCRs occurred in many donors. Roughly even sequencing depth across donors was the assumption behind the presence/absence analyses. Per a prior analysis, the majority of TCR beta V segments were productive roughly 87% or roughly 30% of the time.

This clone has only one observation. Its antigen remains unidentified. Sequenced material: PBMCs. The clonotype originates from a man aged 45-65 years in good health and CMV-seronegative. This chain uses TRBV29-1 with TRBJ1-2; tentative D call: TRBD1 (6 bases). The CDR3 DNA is TGCAGCGTTGGGGTTTTACGGACAGCCGGTGAGGGCTACACCTTC. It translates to CSVGVLRTAGEGYTF.